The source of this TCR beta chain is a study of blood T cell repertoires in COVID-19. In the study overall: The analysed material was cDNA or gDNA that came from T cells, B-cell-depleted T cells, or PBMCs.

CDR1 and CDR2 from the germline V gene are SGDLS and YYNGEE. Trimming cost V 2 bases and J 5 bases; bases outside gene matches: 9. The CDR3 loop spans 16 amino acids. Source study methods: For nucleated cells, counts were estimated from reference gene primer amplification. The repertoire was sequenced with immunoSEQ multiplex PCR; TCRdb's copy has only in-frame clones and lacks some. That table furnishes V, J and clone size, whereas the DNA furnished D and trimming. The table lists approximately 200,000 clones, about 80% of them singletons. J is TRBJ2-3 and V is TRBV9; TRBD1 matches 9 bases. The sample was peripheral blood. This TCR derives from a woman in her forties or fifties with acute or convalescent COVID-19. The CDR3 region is CASSVGRDRVGDTQYF. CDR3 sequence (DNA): TGTGCCAGCAGCGTGGGAAGGGACAGGGTTGGAGATACGCAGTATTTT.